The 23 T cell receptor beta chains presented below share a single source sample, sequenced in a study of T and B cells in COVID-19 patients. BIOMED2 TRB-A/B primer pools were used in multiplex TRB PCR. Using its own MiXCR run on the multiplex PCR reads, TCRdb lists one record per CDR3 protein. The table includes about 22,000 distinct CDR3 sequences, approximately 28% detected once. Each TRB amplification used roughly 250-550 ng of genomic DNA from blood. Sequencing was done on a sample of blood. Receptors originate from a human donor who had recovered from COVID-19.

This clonotype was detected only a few times. The genes are TRBV19 and TRBJ1-1; the D is unclear. This CDR3 is built from 14 residues. With 5 bases removed from V and 3 bases from J, the gap between germline ends came to 13 bases. CDR1 and CDR2 (germline): LNHDA, SQIVND (reference sequence). CDR3: CASSLGALHTEAFF. In DNA, the CDR3 is TGTGCCAGTAGTTTAGGCGCATTGCACACTGAAGCTTTCTTT.

This rearrangement joins TRBV7-9 to TRBJ2-7; tentatively, D is TRBD2 (7 bases). The V and J ends lost 5 bases and 1 base respectively, with 15 bases between them. Germline CDR1 SEHNR, CDR2 FQNEAQ (reference sequence). The CDR3 totals 15 residues. The CDR3 region has the DNA TGTGCCAGCAGCCGAGGGGGGGGCCTATCCTACGAGCAGTACTTC. The encoded protein is CASSRGGGLSYEQYF. Full variable domain (outside the CDR3, taken from reference TRBV7-9 and TRBJ2-7): DTGVSQNPRHKITKRGQNVTFRCDPISEHNRLYWYRQTLGQGPEFLTYFQNEAQLEKSRLLSDRFSAERPKGSFSTLEIQRTEQGDSAMYLCASSRGGGLSYEQYFGPGTRLTVT.

This clonotype was found a few times. The chain links TRBV5-5 to TRBJ2-1; TRBD2 matches at 13 bases. Germline V lookup: CDR1 SGHKS, CDR2 YYEKEE (reference sequence). Trimming cost V 4 bases and J 7 bases; bases outside gene matches: 5. The CDR3 covers 15 residues. The CDR3 DNA follows: TGTGCCAGCAGCCCGCGACTAGCGGGGGGTAATGAGCAGTTCTTC. It encodes CASSPRLAGGNEQFF.

The chain couples TRBV10-1 to TRBJ2-7, with D unresolved. The V end lost 5 bases, the J end lost 3 bases, and 11 bases lay between the germline ends. CDR3 length: 13 residues. The germline V gene has CDR1 WNHNN and CDR2 SYGVQD (reference sequence). The chain's CDR3 is CASSPGDLYEQYF. CDR3 nucleotides: TGCGCCAGCAGTCCGGGCGATCTCTACGAGCAGTACTTC.

At least ten counts were recorded for this clonotype. The chain couples TRBV6-5 to TRBJ2-1; 9 bases are shared with TRBD2. Germline V gene lookup returns CDR1 MNHEY and CDR2 SVGAGI. V lost 7 bases, J lost 9 bases, and 13 bases stayed unmatched. CDR3 length equals 15 residues. The CDR3 nucleotides read TGTGCCAGCACCCACCCCGGGGTAGCGGGAGCTGAGCAGTTCTTC. This translates into CASTHPGVAGAEQFF.

This clonotype has a count of ten or more. This chain links TRBV11-2 with TRBJ2-7; 8 nucleotides agree with TRBD2. Germline V lookup: CDR1 SGHAT, CDR2 FQNNGV. The CDR3 covers 16 residues. V shed 2 bases, J shed 3 bases, and the junction held 9 bases outside the gene matches. The CDR3 loop reads CASSLPPAGVSYEQYF. The CDR3 coding sequence is TGTGCCAGCAGCTTACCTCCAGCGGGAGTGAGCTACGAGCAGTACTTC.

The J gene is TRBJ1-1, the V gene TRBV18; 8 bases are shared with TRBD1. The CDR3 runs 14 residues. The germline V gene has CDR1 KGHSH and CDR2 LQKENI. The ends lost 6 bases at V and 1 base at J; junction bases unmatched: 4. The CDR3 loop is CASSSTGENTEAFF. The CDR3 bases are TGTGCCAGCTCTTCGACAGGGGAGAACACTGAAGCTTTCTTT.

The chain carries TRBV10-3 and TRBJ2-2; TRBD1 matches at 7 bases. V shed 11 bases and J 5 bases; nucleotides not matched to a gene: 2. Germline V lookup: CDR1 ENHRY, CDR2 SYGVKD. The CDR3 runs 11 residues. CDR3 region: CAARGTGELFF. In nucleotides, the CDR3 is TGTGCCGCCAGGGGGACCGGGGAGCTGTTTTTT.

In this sample, this clonotype turned up a few times. This chain uses TRBV6-5 with TRBJ2-7; D tentatively reads TRBD1 or TRBD2 (6 bases each). Per germline, CDR1 MNHEY and CDR2 SVGAGI. This CDR3 contains 15 residues. The germline V and J ends were trimmed by 7 bases and 4 bases, with 20 bases remaining between them. Here the CDR3 DNA reads TGTGCCAGCAAAATGGGGAGCGGAGGGGGGTACGAGCAGTACTTC. Its protein is CASKMGSGGGYEQYF.

This chain connects TRBV5-1 to TRBJ2-1; 11 bases align to TRBD2. The CDR3 is 14 amino acids. After removal of 4 bases from V and 7 bases from J, the junction contained 4 bases not matched to a gene. Germline CDR1 and CDR2: SGHRS and YFSETQ. The CDR3 here is CASSQGTSGNEQFF. The CDR3 DNA is TGCGCCAGCAGCCAAGGGACTAGCGGAAATGAGCAGTTCTTC.

There are many counts of this clonotype. The chain carries TRBV6-5 and TRBJ2-7; 8 bases are shared with TRBD2. Germline trimming cut 0 bases from V and 2 bases from J; bases unmatched to any gene: 6. From germline, CDR1 is MNHEY and CDR2 SVGAGI. CDR3 length: 16 amino acids. CDR3 sequence reads: CASSYSKAGVTYEQYF. The CDR3 DNA reads TGTGCCAGCAGTTACTCGAAAGCGGGAGTTACCTACGAGCAGTACTTC.

The rearrangement uses TRBV5-1 and TRBJ2-1; D call uncertain. The germline V gene has CDR1 SGHRS and CDR2 YFSETQ. The CDR3 is made up of 14 amino acids. V was cut by 4 bases and J by 2 bases, with 10 bases left in between. DNA for the CDR3: TGCGCCAGCAGCACGGACCTACCCTACAATGAGCAGTTCTTC. Its protein is CASSTDLPYNEQFF. Supplemented by reference TRBV5-1 and TRBJ2-1, the full variable domain reads KAGVTQTPRYLIKTRGQQVTLSCSPISGHRSVSWYQQTPGQGLQFLFEYFSETQRNKGNFPGRFSGRQFSNSRSEMNVSTLELGDSALYLCASSTDLPYNEQFFGPGTRLTVL.

This clonotype was detected only a few times. The chain couples TRBV7-9 to TRBJ2-3, with 7 bases identical to TRBD1. The CDR3 length is 16 residues. Per germline, CDR1 SEHNR and CDR2 FQNEAQ (reference sequence). Trimming at V came to 1 base and at J to 3 bases, leaving 7 bases not matched to a gene. As DNA, the CDR3 is TGTGCCAGCAGCTTAGTAGGACAGGTGCTAACAGATACGCAGTATTTT. Translated, it gives CASSLVGQVLTDTQYF. Supplemented by reference TRBV7-9 and TRBJ2-3, the full variable domain reads DTGVSQNPRHKITKRGQNVTFRCDPISEHNRLYWYRQTLGQGPEFLTYFQNEAQLEKSRLLSDRFSAERPKGSFSTLEIQRTEQGDSAMYLCASSLVGQVLTDTQYFGPGTRLTVL.

CDR3 sequence (DNA): TGTGCCAGCAGTGATGGGGCAGATACGCAGTATTTT. Its translation: CASSDGADTQYF. The gene calls are TRBV6-5 and TRBJ2-3; D call uncertain. The CDR3 is 12 residues long. The V end lost 5 bases, the J end lost 4 bases, and 7 bases lay between the germline ends. The germline gives CDR1 MNHEY, CDR2 SVGAGI.

The chain is built from TRBV18 and TRBJ1-5; D remains unclear. Trimming stripped 0 bases from V and 3 bases from J, with 9 bases between. Per the germline V gene, CDR1 is KGHSH and CDR2 is LQKENI. This CDR3 contains 15 residues. CDR3 DNA: TGTGCCAGCTCACCACCGGGAGAAAACAATCAGCCCCAGCATTTT. Translation: CASSPPGENNQPQHF.

This clonotype was seen only a few times. The V and J genes are TRBV6-1 and TRBJ1-1, with a possible D match to TRBD1 (6 bases). V was clipped by 0 bases and J by 3 bases, with 17 bases between them. CDR1 is MNHNS and CDR2 is SASEGT in the germline V gene. The CDR3 has 17 amino acids. DNA of the CDR3: TGTGCCAGCAGTGAAGCGCTGGCGGGCGGGGGCCACACTGAAGCTTTCTTT. Translation gives CASSEALAGGGHTEAFF.

This clonotype ranks as medium-sized. The chain has TRBV19 and TRBJ1-4; D might be TRBD1 (5 bases). The CDR3 is 15 residues long. Trimming cost V 5 bases and J 8 bases, with 18 bases left between them. Per the germline V gene, CDR1 is LNHDA and CDR2 is SQIVND (reference sequence). This CDR3 is CASSVYSGRGEKLFF. CDR3 coding DNA: TGTGCCAGTAGTGTTTACTCCGGTAGGGGAGAAAAACTGTTTTTT.

The chain joins TRBV7-9 to TRBJ1-4, with TRBD1 as a possible D gene (5 bases). V was trimmed by 5 bases and J by 14 bases, leaving 18 bases between them. Germline V CDR1 and CDR2: SEHNR, FQNEAQ (reference sequence). CDR3 length equals 13 residues. CDR3 nucleotide sequence: TGTGCCAGCAGCCCACAGGATCCCTCGGGGCTGTTTTTT. This sequence encodes CASSPQDPSGLFF. Complete variable domain (other parts from reference TRBV7-9 and TRBJ1-4): DTGVSQNPRHKITKRGQNVTFRCDPISEHNRLYWYRQTLGQGPEFLTYFQNEAQLEKSRLLSDRFSAERPKGSFSTLEIQRTEQGDSAMYLCASSPQDPSGLFFGSGTQLSVL.

This clonotype was detected only a few times. The V and J genes are TRBV6-5 and TRBJ1-6; D remains unclear. CDR3 length equals 14 residues. The germline CDR1 and CDR2 sequences are MNHEY and SVGAGI. Trimming cost V 6 bases and J 4 bases, with 10 bases left between them. The CDR3 DNA follows: TGTGCCAGCAGCCGCCCAGGATATAATTCACCCCTCCACTTT. Amino acids: CASSRPGYNSPLHF.

This clonotype has a count of ten or more. The rearrangement uses TRBV6-5 and TRBJ1-2; 8 bases map to TRBD1. The length of the CDR3 is 13 residues. V shed 5 bases, J shed 4 bases, and the junction held 3 bases outside the gene matches. Germline-derived CDR1 and CDR2 are MNHEY and SVGAGI. Here the CDR3 DNA reads TGTGCCAGCAGTGAACAGGGGGGCTATGGCTACACCTTC. This translates into CASSEQGGYGYTF.

This clonotype is categorized as medium-sized. This chain connects TRBV6-1 to TRBJ2-3; tentatively, D is TRBD2 (5 bases). Trimming shortened V by 4 bases and J by 5 bases, and 10 bases separated the two germline ends. Germline V gene sequence: CDR1 MNHNS, CDR2 SASEGT. The CDR3 is 13 residues long. The CDR3 coding sequence is TGTGCCAGCAGTGGGGCACTAGGAGATACGCAGTATTTT. Translating gives CASSGALGDTQYF.

This clonotype was seen only a few times. This chain connects TRBV6-5 to TRBJ1-6, with D hard to call. Germline V gives CDR1 MNHEY, CDR2 SVGAGI. The CDR3 is 15 amino acids. V lost 4 bases to trimming and J lost 2 bases, with 9 bases between them. Here the CDR3 DNA reads TGTGCCAGCAGTTCCTGGCAGACCTATAATTCACCCCTCCACTTT. This encodes CASSSWQTYNSPLHF.

V and J are TRBV30 and TRBJ1-1, with D uncertain. V was clipped by 2 bases and J by 4 bases, with 8 bases between them. From germline, CDR1 is GTSNPN and CDR2 SVGIG (reference sequence). The CDR3 sequence is 12 residues long. CDR3 bases: TGTGCCTGGAGTCTAGTCACCACTGAAGCTTTCTTT. This translates into CAWSLVTTEAFF. The full variable domain, in which reference TRBV30 and TRBJ1-1 provide the parts outside the CDR3, is SQTIHQWPATLVQPVGSPLSLECTVEGTSNPNLYWYRQAAGRGLQLLFYSVGIGQISSEVPQNLSASRPQDRQFILSSKKLLLSDSGFYLCAWSLVTTEAFFGQGTRLTVV.